The entry below gives a single T cell receptor beta chain sequence along with its context. Germline CDR1 GTSNPN, CDR2 SVGIG (reference sequence). V was pared by 3 bases and J by 6 bases, with 15 bases between. This CDR3 is built from 14 residues. This entry belongs to a study of blood T cell repertoires in COVID-19. Study-level background: Specimens from acute and convalescent COVID-19 originated in the United States, Italy and Spain. PBMCs, B-cell-depleted T cells, or T cells provided the cDNA or gDNA that made up the material.

Exposed volunteers were people who met a COVID-19 case within 2 weeks before study entry. Some clones are missing from TCRdb's copy, which holds only in-frame ones; the method was immunoSEQ multiplex PCR. Seen here are 250,000 to 400,000 clones, 85% observed once, and the top ten hold 1.5% to 2%. The source is a woman aged 25 to 39 who had been exposed to COVID-19. Sequencing was performed on PBMCs or T cells enriched from blood (not recorded which). The chain couples TRBV30 to TRBJ1-5, with D perhaps matching TRBD1 (6 bases). CDR3 sequence (DNA): TGTGCCTGGAGCCCATGGGAGGGGGGTCAGCCCCAGCATTTT. The encoded protein is CAWSPWEGGQPQHF.